This T cell receptor (beta chain) was obtained from a study of T cells in localized non-small cell lung cancer. The CDR3 loop spans 13 amino acids. Germline lookup yields CDR1 MNHGY and CDR2 SAAAGT. The ends were cut back, 0 bases at V and 2 bases at J, with 4 bases in the middle. The table came from immunoSEQ multiplex PCR; TCRdb's copy has only in-frame clones and leaves some out. Among 2,500 or so clones, 20% to 25% were seen once, and the ten largest hold 19%. The material sequenced was normal lung tissue next to the tumor, taken before any cancer treatment. The rearrangement uses TRBV6-8 and TRBJ1-2; D is ambiguous. The clonotype comes from a female donor with stage II lung adenocarcinoma. The CDR3 nucleotides read TGTGCCAGCAGTTACTCCCCAAACTATGGCTACACCTTC. This encodes CASSYSPNYGYTF.